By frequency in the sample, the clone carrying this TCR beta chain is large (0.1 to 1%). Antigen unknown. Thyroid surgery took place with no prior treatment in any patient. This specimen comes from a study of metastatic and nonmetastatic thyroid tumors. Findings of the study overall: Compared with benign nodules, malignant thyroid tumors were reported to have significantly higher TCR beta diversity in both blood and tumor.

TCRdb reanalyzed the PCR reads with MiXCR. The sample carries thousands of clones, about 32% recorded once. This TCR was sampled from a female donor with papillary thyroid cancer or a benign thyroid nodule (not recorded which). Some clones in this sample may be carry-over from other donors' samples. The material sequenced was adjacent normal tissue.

The CDR3 reads CASSLGETQYF. CDR3 nucleotides: TGTGCCAGCAGTTTAGGAGAGACCCAGTACTTC. The gene calls are TRBV27 and TRBJ2-5; D ambiguous. Trimming left V 2 bases short and J 4 bases short, with 2 bases between. This CDR3 spans 11 amino acids. The germline V gene encodes CDR1 MNHEY and CDR2 SMNVEV (reference sequence).